The 4 T cell receptor beta chains reported below all come from one sample, sequenced in a study of CD8+ T cells in alopecia areata. The treatment here: oral pan-JAK inhibitor, 5-10 mg twice daily. Sequencing templates came from extracted RNA that was reverse transcribed into cDNA. The data were produced by immunoSEQ multiplex PCR, yet TCRdb's version contains in-frame clones alone and is incomplete. Of under 350,000 clones listed, roughly 50% are singletons. The starting material was CD4+ T cells sorted from blood, obtained at week 24, from a patient treated with tofacitinib. The source is a human donor with alopecia areata.

This clone was counted between two and nine times. The CDR3 loop is CAWKSIGRGLDSPLHF. The CDR3 nucleotides read TGTGCCTGGAAGTCTATAGGAAGGGGTCTTGATTCACCCCTCCACTTT. This sequence joins TRBV30 and TRBJ1-6; TRBD1 might be the D (5 bases). Germline CDR1 reads GTSNPN; CDR2 reads SVGIG (reference sequence). This CDR3 is built from 16 residues. V was pared by 4 bases and J by 8 bases, with 21 bases between. Complete variable domain (other parts from reference TRBV30 and TRBJ1-6): SQTIHQWPATLVQPVGSPLSLECTVEGTSNPNLYWYRQAAGRGLQLLFYSVGIGQISSEVPQNLSASRPQDRQFILSSKKLLLSDSGFYLCAWKSIGRGLDSPLHFGNGTRLTVT.

This clone was recorded a few times. The chain employs TRBV7-8 and TRBJ2-1; the match to TRBD1 covers 9 bases. V lost 5 bases, J lost 6 bases, and 8 bases stayed unmatched. Germline CDR1 reads SGHVS; CDR2 reads FQNEAQ. This CDR3 has 15 amino acids. The CDR3 DNA sequence: TGTGCCAGCAGCCCCGGGACAGGGTTTGCCAATGAGCAGTTCTTC. It specifies CASSPGTGFANEQFF.

The chain has TRBV28 and TRBJ2-3, with TRBD2 as a possible D gene (5 bases). The V end lost 8 bases, the J end lost 0 bases, and 9 bases lay between the germline ends. The CDR3 runs to 13 residues. Germline V gene lookup returns CDR1 MDHEN and CDR2 SYDVKM. The CDR3 DNA sequence: TGTGCCAGCTCTGAGCGGAGCACAGATACGCAGTATTTT. As protein: CASSERSTDTQYF.

This clone was seen a few times. The chain has TRBV5-4 and TRBJ2-3, with no clear D. V shed 1 base and J shed 2 bases, with 11 bases lying between them. The CDR3 runs 15 residues. Germline V gives CDR1 SGHNT, CDR2 YYREEE (reference sequence). The CDR3 protein is CASSLLGRPTDTQYF. The DNA for the CDR3 is TGTGCCAGCAGCTTGCTAGGCAGGCCCACAGATACGCAGTATTTT.